This entry features one TCR beta chain sequence. This entry comes from a study of blood T cell repertoires in COVID-19. Generated by immunoSEQ multiplex PCR, the TCRdb table keeps only in-frame clones and is missing some. The sample carries about 230,000 clones, approximately 87% recorded once. This CDR3 is 15 amino acids long. CDR1 is MDHEN and CDR2 is SYDVKM in the germline V gene. Trimming took 8 bases from V and 2 from J, leaving 16 bases between them. The clonotype comes from a woman aged 70-85 years with active or convalescent COVID-19. J is TRBJ2-1 and V is TRBV28; D might be TRBD2 (5 bases). Sequenced material: peripheral blood. CDR3 sequence (DNA): TGTGCCAGCTACTCACTAGGGAGTCCCTACAATGAGCAGTTCTTC. The encoded protein is CASYSLGSPYNEQFF.